The entry below describes one T cell receptor beta chain. Its cognate antigen is unknown. The sample originates from a study of human thymus T cells. Study-level findings and limits: Related work found strong thymic repertoire overlap between unrelated individuals. V and J genes seemed to be used with bias in thymic and blood repertoires.

Assay: immunoSEQ multiplex PCR; the TCRdb copy retains only in-frame clones and omits some. The table has 55,000 to 85,000 clones, over 85% seen once; the top ten hold 0.034%. CDR3 length: 16 amino acids. The V end lost 5 bases, the J end lost 6 bases, and 21 bases lay between the germline ends. Germline CDR1 and CDR2: KGHSH and LQKENI. From resections taken during corrective heart surgery, the thymus tissue was obtained. The sample donors, healthy Finnish infants, were having corrective surgery for congenital heart defects. The chain uses TRBV18 and TRBJ2-3, with D possibly being TRBD1 or TRBD2 (5 bases each). This TCR derives from a girl under three years old with a congenital heart defect but otherwise immunologically healthy. Sequenced sample: thymus tissue. CDR3 sequence (DNA): TGTGCCAGCTCATCCCCGGGGCCGGCGGACACGGATACGCAGTATTTT. It codes for CASSSPGPADTDTQYF.